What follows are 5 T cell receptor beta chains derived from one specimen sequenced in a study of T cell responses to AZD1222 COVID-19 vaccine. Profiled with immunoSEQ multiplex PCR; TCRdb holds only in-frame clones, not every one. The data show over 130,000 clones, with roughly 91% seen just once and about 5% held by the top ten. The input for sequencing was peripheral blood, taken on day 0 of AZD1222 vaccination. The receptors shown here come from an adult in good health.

The CDR3 sequence is CASSVASLPGELFF. CDR3 in DNA: TGTGCCAGCAGCGTAGCAAGTCTCCCCGGGGAGCTGTTTTTT. The V gene is TRBV9, the J gene TRBJ2-2, with no clear D. V lost 0 bases to trimming and J lost 6 bases, with 9 bases between them. CDR1 SGDLS and CDR2 YYNGEE come from the germline V gene. There are 14 residues in the CDR3.

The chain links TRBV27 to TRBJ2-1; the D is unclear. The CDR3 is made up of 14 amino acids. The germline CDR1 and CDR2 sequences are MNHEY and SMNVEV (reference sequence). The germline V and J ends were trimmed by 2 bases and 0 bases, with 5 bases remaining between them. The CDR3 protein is CASSLQSSYNEQFF. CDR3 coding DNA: TGTGCCAGCAGTTTACAAAGCTCCTACAATGAGCAGTTCTTC.

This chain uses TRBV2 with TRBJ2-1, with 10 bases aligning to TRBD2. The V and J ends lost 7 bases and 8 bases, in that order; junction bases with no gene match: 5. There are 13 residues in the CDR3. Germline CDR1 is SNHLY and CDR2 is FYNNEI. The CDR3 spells CASKVAGGHEQFF. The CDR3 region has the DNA TGTGCCAGCAAGGTAGCGGGGGGCCATGAGCAGTTCTTC.

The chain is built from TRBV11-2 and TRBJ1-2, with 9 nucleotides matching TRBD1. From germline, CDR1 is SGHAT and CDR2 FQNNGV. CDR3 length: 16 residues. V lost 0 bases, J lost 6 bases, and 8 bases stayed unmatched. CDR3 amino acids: CASSLERDREAHGYTF. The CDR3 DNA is TGTGCCAGCAGCTTAGAGCGGGACAGGGAAGCTCATGGCTACACCTTC.

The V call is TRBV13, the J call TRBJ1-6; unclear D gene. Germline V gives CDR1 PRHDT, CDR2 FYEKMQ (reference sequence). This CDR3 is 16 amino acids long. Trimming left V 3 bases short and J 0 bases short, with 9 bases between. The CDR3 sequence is CASSLGLSSYNSPLHF. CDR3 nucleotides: TGTGCCAGCAGCTTGGGCCTAAGCTCCTATAATTCACCCCTCCACTTT.